This paragraph covers one T cell receptor (beta chain) sequence. The antigen it recognizes is unknown. No base-level quality is on record; no much larger clone is a single base apart. V is cut back by 2 bases and J by 1 base, with 5 bases in the junction unmatched. The cysteine opens and the phenylalanine closes a CDR3 of 16 amino acids. This entry keeps only the CDR3 DNA: 48 bases, framed from base 1. For CDR1 and CDR2, the germline V gene (reference sequence) lists LNHNV and YYDKDF. In total, roughly 710 healthy bone marrow donors made up the cohort. All cohort members were sampled while nominally healthy, although unrecorded immune exposures were likely present. The donor tested CMV seropositive, placing the donor among the 250 to 350 seropositive members of the cohort. Each donor provided a peripheral blood sample, and peripheral blood mononuclear cells were used for TCR beta sequencing. Genomic DNA extraction from the blood cell samples was performed with the Qiagen DNeasy Blood Extraction Kit.

This entry belongs to a study of cytomegalovirus exposure and HLA in healthy donors (dated by TCRdb to 2016 to 2017). With respect to the entire study: An earlier analysis of approximately 640 of the donors reported about 290 Gb of sequence data and around 120 million unique TCR beta sequences from about 200 million T cells. An early release that covered about 600 HLA-typed donors contained around 300 gigabases of sequencing data and 75 million to 100 million unique TCR sequences. Among the 398 genotyped donors, approximately 82% belonged to the genetic ancestry cluster associated with self-reported Caucasian donors. The study aimed to test whether cataloging public T cell receptors could reveal signatures of past pathogen exposure. Using immunosequencing, the study profiled T cell repertoires from about 650 subjects and related those repertoires to cytomegalovirus serostatus. A separate validation cohort of over 95 different subjects was used in addition to the approximately 670-subject first cohort. To predict cytomegalovirus infection status, the study brought together high-throughput TCR immunosequencing, statistical association of individual TCRs with disease status, and machine learning. A later analysis re-examined previously published TCR beta repertoires from hundreds of donors and added high-resolution HLA genotyping to investigate patterns of TCR occurrence. Rather than using new phenotypic data, the later analysis identified candidate immune exposures from TCR beta sequences and from how often those sequences occurred across donors. An earlier analysis of 587 of the donors used high-throughput TCR beta sequencing to judge whether each TCR beta V gene segment behaved as functional or pseudogenic. Donor age, sex, ethnicity and CMV serostatus were compiled together with the repertoire data. A later genetic analysis used genome-wide SNP genotypes for about 60% of the roughly 700 donors, treating that subset as a discovery cohort. All discovery cohort repertoires had been generated using a single sequencing platform. HLA typing included class I and class II loci at four-digit resolution. The number of typed donors differed by locus: about 620-640 for A, B, C, DRB1 and DQB1; 522 for DQA1; some 610 for DPA1; and roughly 490 for DPB1. Several DR-DQ haplotypes were handled as single units for association and clustering because linkage in the cohort was strong. On average, around 230,000 unique TCR beta nucleotide sequences were sequenced per donor among about 400 genotyped donors of the cohort, with 15% to 20% of those sequences being non-productive.

Broader findings and caveats from the paper: A cluster of highly shared sequence variants was judged likely to represent a technical artifact of the sequencing pipeline. In vitro tests confirmed that a few of the cytomegalovirus-associated TCR beta chains recognize cytomegalovirus antigens. A later analysis reported that several top co-occurrence clusters appeared linked to parvovirus B19, influenza, CMV and Epstein-Barr virus. Because HLA typing was missing for some donors at each locus, association tests included only the typed subset. According to a later genetic analysis, donors in an Asian-associated ancestry cluster had fewer N-insertions in productive TCRs than the roughly 670-donor mean. Strong co-occurrence of HLA alleles, especially DR and DQ, made assigning TCR associations to individual alleles difficult. It was suggested by the authors that the approach could potentially be generalized to other disease states and immunological phenotypes. The classifier was reported to diagnose cytomegalovirus status with high specificity and sensitivity in both the original cohort and the validation cohort. In an earlier analysis of under 600 of the donors, most TCR beta V segments were observed in productive rearrangements about 90% or about 30% of the time, broadly matching IMGT annotations. A later analysis associated about 17,000 TCR beta sequences with specific HLA alleles at a false discovery rate of 0.05. In this cohort, only TCR beta chains were sequenced, and detectable features were limited by the absence of alpha or paired-chain data. According to a later analysis, TCR association rates differed among HLA loci, with DRB1 alleles showing the most associated TCRs and HLA-C alleles showing the fewest. Correlated functional status among segregating V segments might reflect linkage disequilibrium, but an unknown experimental factor could not be ruled out. Because counts were too low, seventeen rarely observed V segments, including chromosome 9 orphons, were excluded from the earlier analysis of about 500 of the donors. V-gene and J-gene trimming of TCR beta chains was associated with a missense DCLRE1C variant in a later genetic analysis, and the association was replicated in an independent cohort. The study gave a list of some 150 TCR beta chains associated with cytomegalovirus. A further reported finding was that TCR beta sequences accurately predicted the HLA-A and HLA-B alleles for most subjects in the first cohort. A later analysis found that most CMV-associated TCR beta chains appeared HLA-restricted, with HLA associations seemingly driven largely by CMV exposure. Immune exposure information for the cohort was limited to CMV serostatus. The 87-base-pair reads could not distinguish some IMGT-functional V segments, including TRBV6-2 and TRBV6-3, so those segments were excluded. The presence/absence analyses assumed that sequencing depth was roughly uniform across donors, and that assumption may not be true. Compared with equally common non-associated chains, HLA-associated TCR beta chains in a later analysis were more clonally expanded and had lower generation probabilities. Most TCR sequences were seen in very few donors, while some public TCRs were found in many individuals.

Library prep was done by the immunoSEQ multiplex PCR assay. For the multiplex PCR, a mixture combining 60 forward primers for TCR Vbeta segments and 13 reverse primers for TCR Jbeta segments was used. Amplification of the CDR3 region of rearranged TCR beta genes was performed with a multiplex PCR assay on genomic DNA. The Illumina HiSeq System was used to sequence the amplified TCR beta libraries as 87-base-pair reads. On the authors' methods: A later analysis counted tens of millions of unique TCR beta chains across the 550 to 800 repertoires, and some 11 million of these chains were shared by at least two donors. Raw reads were error-corrected and collapsed into unique sequences with a nearest-neighbor algorithm that merged closely related sequences to remove PCR and sequencing errors. CDR3 sequences were aligned to IMGT reference sequences to assign V, D and J gene segments. For a sequence to be retained, a match of at least six nucleotides to both a V gene segment and a J gene segment was required. A rearrangement counted as productive if the CDR3 had no stop codons and remained in frame with V and J, and every other rearrangement counted as non-productive. CDR3 was defined according to IMGT convention as the region running from the second conserved V-encoded cysteine to the conserved J-encoded phenylalanine. The earlier analysis of approximately 590 of the donors excluded any sequence lacking an unambiguous match to a single V gene segment. In an earlier analysis of about 590 of the donors, a V segment was called functional when productive rearrangements were above 56.7%, and segregating when the standard deviation between donors exceeded 5%. A statistical classification framework was built to diagnose cytomegalovirus status from the catalog of TCR beta chain sequences. A later analysis assigned V and J genes by comparing TCR nucleotide sequences with IMGT/GENE-DB human TR gene sequences. Using the TCRdist pipeline, a later analysis assigned CDR3 sequences along with most-parsimonious VDJ recombination scenarios. In a later analysis, each TCR beta chain was defined by its CDR3 amino acid sequence together with its V-gene family, and reads lacking a unique V-gene family were excluded. As a way to deal with suspected cross-contamination and a sequencing artifact, a later analysis dropped 640 or so nucleotide sequences that were highly shared and had low generation probability. For each public chain, a later analysis derived a clonal expansion index from normalized ranks of inferred template counts within each repertoire. In a later analysis, generation probabilities were computed using a VDJ recombination model fitted to out-of-frame rearrangements, and the results were checked against IGoR. Hypergeometric tests were used in a later analysis to score TCR-TCR, TCR-HLA and TCR-CMV co-occurrence, with a repertoire-size bias correction applied to the TCR pairs. A later analysis estimated false discovery rates by permuting HLA or CMV assignments 20 times. In a later analysis, co-occurring TCRs were grouped with DBSCAN, and TCRdist sequence similarity was added when clustering was performed within HLA-allele-positive subsets. Repertoires with fewer than 30,000 or more than 120,000 public chains, plus five repertoires with anomalous nucleotide sharing, were excluded from co-occurrence clustering. Not all clones reach the TCRdb copy of this immuneACCESS table, which keeps in-frame sequences only. Checked studies attribute under half of the gap to unresolved V genes and leave the rest unexplained. V and J calls and clone size come straight from that table; D and trimming were deduced from the DNA. The sample yields 190,000 or so clones; about 76% were counted once. Approximately 0.4% of the sample comes from the top ten.

This sequence uses TRBV15 and TRBJ2-3; 8 central nucleotides agree with TRBD2. This clonotype originated in a male donor in good health and CMV-seropositive. Sequenced: PBMCs. DNA sequence: TGTGCCACCAGCAGATTCCTAGCGGGTCGCACAGATACGCAGTATTTT. Translated, it gives CATSRFLAGRTDTQYF.